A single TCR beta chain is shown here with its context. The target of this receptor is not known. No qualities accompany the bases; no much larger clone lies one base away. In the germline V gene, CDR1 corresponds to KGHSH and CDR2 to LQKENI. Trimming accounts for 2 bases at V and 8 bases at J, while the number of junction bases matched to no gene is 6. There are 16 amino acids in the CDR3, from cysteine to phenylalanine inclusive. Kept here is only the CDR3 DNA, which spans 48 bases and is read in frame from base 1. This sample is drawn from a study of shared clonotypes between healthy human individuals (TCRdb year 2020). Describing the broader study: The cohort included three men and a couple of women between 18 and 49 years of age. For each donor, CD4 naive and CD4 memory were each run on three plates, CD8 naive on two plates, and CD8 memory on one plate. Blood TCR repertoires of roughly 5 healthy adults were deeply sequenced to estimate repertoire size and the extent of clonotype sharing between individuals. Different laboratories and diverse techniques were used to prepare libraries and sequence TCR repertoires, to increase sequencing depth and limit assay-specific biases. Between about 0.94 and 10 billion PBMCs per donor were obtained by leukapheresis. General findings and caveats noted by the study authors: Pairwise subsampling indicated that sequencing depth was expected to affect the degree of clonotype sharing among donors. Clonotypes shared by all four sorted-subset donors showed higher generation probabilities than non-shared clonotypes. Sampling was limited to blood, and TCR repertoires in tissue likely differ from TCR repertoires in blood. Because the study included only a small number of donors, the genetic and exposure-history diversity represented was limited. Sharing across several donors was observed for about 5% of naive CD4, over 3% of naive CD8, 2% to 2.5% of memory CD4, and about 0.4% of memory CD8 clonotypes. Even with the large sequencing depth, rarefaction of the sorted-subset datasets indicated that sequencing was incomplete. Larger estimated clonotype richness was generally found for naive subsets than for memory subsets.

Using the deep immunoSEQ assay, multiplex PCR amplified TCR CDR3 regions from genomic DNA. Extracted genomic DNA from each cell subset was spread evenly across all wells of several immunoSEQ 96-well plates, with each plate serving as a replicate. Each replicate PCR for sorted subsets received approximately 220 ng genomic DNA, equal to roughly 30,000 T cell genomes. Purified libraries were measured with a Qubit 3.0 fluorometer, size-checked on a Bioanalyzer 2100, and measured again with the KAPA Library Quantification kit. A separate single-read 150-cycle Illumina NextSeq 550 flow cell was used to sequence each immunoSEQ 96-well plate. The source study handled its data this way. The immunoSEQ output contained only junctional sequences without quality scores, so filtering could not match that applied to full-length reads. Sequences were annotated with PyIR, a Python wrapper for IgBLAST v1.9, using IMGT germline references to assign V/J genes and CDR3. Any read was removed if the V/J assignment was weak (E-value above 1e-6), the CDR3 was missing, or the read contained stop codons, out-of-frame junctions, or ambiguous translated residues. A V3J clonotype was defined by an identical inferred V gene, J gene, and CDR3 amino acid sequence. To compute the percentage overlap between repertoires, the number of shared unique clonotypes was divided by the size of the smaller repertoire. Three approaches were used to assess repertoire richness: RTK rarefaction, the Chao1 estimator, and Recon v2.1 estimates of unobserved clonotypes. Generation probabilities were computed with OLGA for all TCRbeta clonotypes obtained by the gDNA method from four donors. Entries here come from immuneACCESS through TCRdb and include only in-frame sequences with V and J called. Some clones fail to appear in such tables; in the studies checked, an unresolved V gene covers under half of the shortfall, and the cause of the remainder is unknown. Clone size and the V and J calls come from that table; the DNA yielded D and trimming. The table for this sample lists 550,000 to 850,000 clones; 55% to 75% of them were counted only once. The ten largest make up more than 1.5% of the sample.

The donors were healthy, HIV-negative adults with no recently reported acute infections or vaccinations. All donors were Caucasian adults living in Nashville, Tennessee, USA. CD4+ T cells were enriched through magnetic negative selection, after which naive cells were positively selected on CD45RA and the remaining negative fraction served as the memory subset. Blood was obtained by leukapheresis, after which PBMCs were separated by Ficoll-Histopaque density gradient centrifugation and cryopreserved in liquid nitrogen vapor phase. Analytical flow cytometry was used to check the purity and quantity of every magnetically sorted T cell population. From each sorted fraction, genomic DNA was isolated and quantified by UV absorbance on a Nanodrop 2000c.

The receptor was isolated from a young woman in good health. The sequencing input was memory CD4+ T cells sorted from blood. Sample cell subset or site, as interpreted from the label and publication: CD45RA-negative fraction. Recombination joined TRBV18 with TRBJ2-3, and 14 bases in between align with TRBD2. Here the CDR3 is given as CASSPKGLAGGGTQYF. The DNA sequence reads TGTGCCAGCTCACCAAAAGGACTAGCGGGAGGAGGTACGCAGTATTTT. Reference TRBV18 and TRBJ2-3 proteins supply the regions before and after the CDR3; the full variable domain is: NAGVMQNPRHLVRRRGQEARLRCSPMKGHSHVYWYRQLPEEGLKFMVYLQKENIIDESGMPKERFSAEFPKEGPSILRIQQVVRGDSAAYFCASSPKGLAGGGTQYFGPGTRLTVL.